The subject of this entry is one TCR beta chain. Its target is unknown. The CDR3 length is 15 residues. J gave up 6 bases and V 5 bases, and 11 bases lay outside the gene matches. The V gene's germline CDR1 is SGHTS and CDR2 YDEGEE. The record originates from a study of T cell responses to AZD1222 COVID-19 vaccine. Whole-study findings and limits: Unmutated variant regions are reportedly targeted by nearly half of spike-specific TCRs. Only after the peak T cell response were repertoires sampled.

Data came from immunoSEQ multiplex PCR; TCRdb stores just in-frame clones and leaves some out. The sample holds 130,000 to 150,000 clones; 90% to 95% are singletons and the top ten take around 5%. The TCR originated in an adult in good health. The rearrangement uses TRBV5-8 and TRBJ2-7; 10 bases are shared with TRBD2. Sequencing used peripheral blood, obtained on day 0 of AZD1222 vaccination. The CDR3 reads CASSPGLAGVSEQYF. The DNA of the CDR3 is TGTGCCAGCAGTCCCGGGCTAGCGGGAGTTAGCGAGCAGTACTTC.